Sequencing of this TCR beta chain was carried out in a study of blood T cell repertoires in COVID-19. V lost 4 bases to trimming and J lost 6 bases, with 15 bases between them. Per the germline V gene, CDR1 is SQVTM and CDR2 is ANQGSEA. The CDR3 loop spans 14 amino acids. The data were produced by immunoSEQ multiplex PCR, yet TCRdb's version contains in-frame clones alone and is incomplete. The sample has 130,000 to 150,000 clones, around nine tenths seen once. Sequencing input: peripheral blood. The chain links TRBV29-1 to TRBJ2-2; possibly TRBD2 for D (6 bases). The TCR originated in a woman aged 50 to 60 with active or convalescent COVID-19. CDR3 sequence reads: CSVGGVEVPGELFF. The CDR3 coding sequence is TGCAGCGTTGGGGGGGTCGAGGTCCCCGGGGAGCTGTTTTTT.